Listed below are T cell receptor beta chains from one sample, sequenced in a study of blood T cell repertoires in COVID-19. The protocol was immunoSEQ multiplex PCR, while the TCRdb copy is restricted to in-frame clones and leaves out a portion. The table has just under 150,000 clones, roughly 90% seen once. The sequenced material came from peripheral blood. These receptors were taken from a human donor in a cohort sampled during active COVID-19. CDR3s include the opening cysteine and the closing phenylalanine or tryptophan. A D gene is named only where the DNA matches it firmly. Some rows mark clone size as missing; the rest say once, few, many or name a class of expanded clone.

CDR3aa: CSVEKGQYTEAFF
CDR3nt: TGCAGCGTTGAGAAGGGACAGTACACTGAAGCTTTCTTT
j_gene: TRBJ1-1
abundance: .
d_gene: TRBD1
len: 13
v_gene: TRBV29-1

CDR3aa: CASSRGLAGGSYEQYF
CDR3nt: TGTGCCAGCAGCAGAGGACTAGCGGGGGGCTCCTACGAGCAGTACTTC
j_gene: TRBJ2-7
abundance: once
d_gene: TRBD2
len: 16
v_gene: TRBV5-5

CDR3aa: CASSRRGTYEQYF
CDR3nt: TGTGCCAGCAGTCGTAGGGGTACATACGAGCAGTACTTC
j_gene: TRBJ2-7
abundance: few
d_gene: .
len: 13
v_gene: TRBV25-1

CDR3aa: CASSQDIPGQVSTDTQYF
CDR3nt: TGTGCCAGCAGCCAAGATATACCGGGACAGGTTAGCACAGATACGCAGTATTTT
j_gene: TRBJ2-3
abundance: .
d_gene: TRBD1
len: 18
v_gene: TRBV4-2

CDR3aa: CASSIDRDGNTIYF
CDR3nt: TGTGCCAGTAGTATCGACAGGGACGGAAACACCATATATTTT
j_gene: TRBJ1-3
abundance: .
d_gene: TRBD1
len: 14
v_gene: TRBV19

CDR3aa: CASSFREGYGYTF
CDR3nt: TGTGCCAGCAGCTTCCGGGAAGGATATGGCTACACCTTC
j_gene: TRBJ1-2
abundance: .
d_gene: .
len: 13
v_gene: TRBV7-2

CDR3aa: CASSQVSTGSYGYTF
CDR3nt: TGTGCCAGCAGCCAAGTCTCGACAGGGAGCTATGGCTACACCTTC
j_gene: TRBJ1-2
abundance: .
d_gene: TRBD1
len: 15
v_gene: TRBV3-1/TRBV3-2

CDR3aa: CASSYSTGSPLHF
CDR3nt: TGTGCCAGCAGTTACAGTACAGGTTCACCCCTCCACTTT
j_gene: TRBJ1-6
abundance: few
d_gene: .
len: 13
v_gene: TRBV6-5

CDR3aa: CASSFLQEKLFF
CDR3nt: TGTGCCAGCAGCTTTCTCCAGGAAAAACTGTTTTTT
j_gene: TRBJ1-4
abundance: once
d_gene: .
len: 12
v_gene: TRBV5-6

CDR3aa: CASTPDRDIYHITGELFF
CDR3nt: TGTGCCAGCACCCCGGACAGAGACATTTACCATATAACCGGGGAGCTGTTTTTT
j_gene: TRBJ2-2
abundance: .
d_gene: .
len: 18
v_gene: TRBV21-1

CDR3aa: CASSPPRAGGPGELFF
CDR3nt: TGTGCCAGCAGCCCCCCGCGGGCGGGGGGGCCCGGGGAGCTGTTTTTT
j_gene: TRBJ2-2
abundance: .
d_gene: TRBD2
len: 16
v_gene: TRBV6-6

CDR3aa: CASSFRTGGRYEQYF
CDR3nt: TGTGCCAGCAGCTTCAGGACAGGGGGCAGGTACGAGCAGTACTTC
j_gene: TRBJ2-7
abundance: .
d_gene: TRBD1
len: 15
v_gene: TRBV13

CDR3aa: CSGLLLAGTDTQYF
CDR3nt: TGCAGCGGATTGCTCCTAGCGGGCACAGATACGCAGTATTTT
j_gene: TRBJ2-3
abundance: .
d_gene: TRBD2
len: 14
v_gene: TRBV29-1

CDR3aa: CASSYVGQAYYNEQFF
CDR3nt: TGTGCCAGCAGCTACGTGGGACAGGCGTACTACAATGAGCAGTTCTTC
j_gene: TRBJ2-1
abundance: .
d_gene: TRBD1
len: 16
v_gene: TRBV6-5

CDR3aa: CASSLSPDTVNEAFF
CDR3nt: TGTGCCAGCAGCTTATCCCCCGACACGGTGAATGAAGCTTTCTTT
j_gene: TRBJ1-1
abundance: .
d_gene: .
len: 15
v_gene: TRBV7-2

CDR3aa: CASRGPQSYEQYF
CDR3nt: TGTGCCAGCAGGGGGCCGCAATCCTACGAGCAGTACTTC
j_gene: TRBJ2-7
abundance: .
d_gene: .
len: 13
v_gene: TRBV6-5

CDR3aa: CASSLTPRDSPLHF
CDR3nt: TGTGCCAGCAGCTTAACACCGAGGGATTCACCCCTCCACTTT
j_gene: TRBJ1-6
abundance: few
d_gene: .
len: 14
v_gene: TRBV7-2

CDR3aa: CASSRTSRRETQYF
CDR3nt: TGTGCCAGCTCTAGGACTAGCCGGCGGGAGACCCAGTACTTC
j_gene: TRBJ2-5
abundance: once
d_gene: TRBD2
len: 14
v_gene: TRBV5-4

CDR3aa: CATSRAGMNTEAFF
CDR3nt: TGTGCCACCAGCAGAGCAGGGATGAACACTGAAGCTTTCTTT
j_gene: TRBJ1-1
abundance: .
d_gene: .
len: 14
v_gene: TRBV15

CDR3aa: CASSDQGLGSRAQYF
CDR3nt: TGTGCCAGCAGTGACCAGGGATTGGGGTCCCGGGCCCAGTACTTC
j_gene: TRBJ2-5
abundance: .
d_gene: .
len: 15
v_gene: TRBV25-1

CDR3aa: CASTPWETSGGMETQYF
CDR3nt: TGTGCCAGCACCCCCTGGGAGACTAGCGGGGGGATGGAGACCCAGTACTTC
j_gene: TRBJ2-5
abundance: .
d_gene: TRBD2
len: 17
v_gene: TRBV7-9

CDR3aa: CASRDSNYGYTF
CDR3nt: TGTGCCAGCAGGGACAGTAACTATGGCTACACCTTC
j_gene: TRBJ1-2
abundance: .
d_gene: .
len: 12
v_gene: TRBV28

CDR3aa: CASSLVSSYNSPLHF
CDR3nt: TGCGCCAGCAGCTTGGTGAGCTCCTATAATTCACCCCTCCACTTT
j_gene: TRBJ1-6
abundance: .
d_gene: .
len: 15
v_gene: TRBV5-1

CDR3aa: CASSFKDRSNTGELFF
CDR3nt: TGTGCCAGCAGCTTTAAAGACAGGTCGAACACCGGGGAGCTGTTTTTT
j_gene: TRBJ2-2
abundance: .
d_gene: .
len: 16
v_gene: TRBV5-6

CDR3aa: CASSQSPYSGANVLTF
CDR3nt: TGTGCCAGCAGCCAAAGTCCCTACTCTGGGGCCAACGTCCTGACTTTC
j_gene: TRBJ2-6
abundance: .
d_gene: .
len: 16
v_gene: TRBV3-1/TRBV3-2

CDR3aa: CASSQDPSSNQPQHF
CDR3nt: TGTGCCAGCAGCCAAGATCCCTCTAGCAATCAGCCCCAGCATTTT
j_gene: TRBJ1-5
abundance: .
d_gene: .
len: 15
v_gene: TRBV4-2

CDR3aa: CASRSGTSGHNEQFF
CDR3nt: TGTGCCAGCAGGTCAGGGACTAGCGGGCACAATGAGCAGTTCTTC
j_gene: TRBJ2-1
abundance: .
d_gene: TRBD2
len: 15
v_gene: TRBV11-1

CDR3aa: CASSIDRTGQETQYF
CDR3nt: TGTGCCAGTAGTATAGATCGGACAGGGCAAGAGACCCAGTACTTC
j_gene: TRBJ2-5
abundance: .
d_gene: TRBD1
len: 15
v_gene: TRBV19

CDR3aa: CSVEVPGLNYGYTF
CDR3nt: TGCAGCGTTGAAGTCCCCGGGTTAAACTATGGCTACACCTTC
j_gene: TRBJ1-2
abundance: .
d_gene: .
len: 14
v_gene: TRBV29-1

CDR3aa: CASSPNPGQGYGYTF
CDR3nt: TGTGCCAGCAGTCCTAACCCAGGACAGGGCTATGGCTACACCTTC
j_gene: TRBJ1-2
abundance: .
d_gene: TRBD1
len: 15
v_gene: TRBV27

CDR3aa: CSASEDREDLRVAEAFF
CDR3nt: TGCAGTGCTAGTGAAGACAGGGAGGACTTACGGGTCGCTGAAGCTTTCTTT
j_gene: TRBJ1-1
abundance: once
d_gene: TRBD1
len: 17
v_gene: TRBV20-1

CDR3aa: CASSSNEKLFF
CDR3nt: TGTGCCAGCAGCTCTAATGAAAAACTGTTTTTT
j_gene: TRBJ1-4
abundance: .
d_gene: .
len: 11
v_gene: TRBV12-3/TRBV12-4

CDR3aa: CASSKQTLLYGYTF
CDR3nt: TGTGCCAGCAGCAAACAGACACTCCTCTATGGCTACACCTTC
j_gene: TRBJ1-2
abundance: .
d_gene: .
len: 14
v_gene: TRBV9

CDR3aa: CASSQDWGGVGYEQYF
CDR3nt: TGCGCCAGCAGCCAAGATTGGGGGGGGGTTGGTTACGAGCAGTACTTC
j_gene: TRBJ2-7
abundance: .
d_gene: TRBD2
len: 16
v_gene: TRBV4-3

CDR3aa: CSVVWAQGLNEQFF
CDR3nt: TGCAGCGTTGTTTGGGCTCAGGGGTTAAATGAGCAGTTCTTC
j_gene: TRBJ2-1
abundance: .
d_gene: .
len: 14
v_gene: TRBV29-1

CDR3aa: CASSQVLVSNQPQHF
CDR3nt: TGTGCCAGCAGCCAAGTCTTAGTGAGCAATCAGCCCCAGCATTTT
j_gene: TRBJ1-5
abundance: .
d_gene: .
len: 15
v_gene: TRBV4-2

CDR3aa: CASSQGLAGVLGEQFF
CDR3nt: TGTGCCAGTAGTCAGGGACTAGCGGGGGTCCTTGGTGAGCAGTTCTTC
j_gene: TRBJ2-1
abundance: once
d_gene: TRBD2
len: 16
v_gene: TRBV19

CDR3aa: CASTRQGSQPQHF
CDR3nt: TGTGCCAGCACCCGACAGGGGAGTCAGCCCCAGCATTTT
j_gene: TRBJ1-5
abundance: .
d_gene: TRBD1
len: 13
v_gene: TRBV2

CDR3aa: CASSYSRNYEQYF
CDR3nt: TGTGCCAGCAGTTACTCGAGAAACTACGAGCAGTACTTC
j_gene: TRBJ2-7
abundance: .
d_gene: .
len: 13
v_gene: TRBV6-6

CDR3aa: CASSEWRDGGYEQYF
CDR3nt: TGTGCCAGCAGTGAATGGAGGGACGGGGGATACGAGCAGTACTTC
j_gene: TRBJ2-7
abundance: .
d_gene: .
len: 15
v_gene: TRBV6-1

CDR3aa: CASSLYGNSNQPQHF
CDR3nt: TGTGCCAGCAGTTTATACGGTAATAGCAATCAGCCCCAGCATTTT
j_gene: TRBJ1-5
abundance: many
d_gene: .
len: 15
v_gene: TRBV27